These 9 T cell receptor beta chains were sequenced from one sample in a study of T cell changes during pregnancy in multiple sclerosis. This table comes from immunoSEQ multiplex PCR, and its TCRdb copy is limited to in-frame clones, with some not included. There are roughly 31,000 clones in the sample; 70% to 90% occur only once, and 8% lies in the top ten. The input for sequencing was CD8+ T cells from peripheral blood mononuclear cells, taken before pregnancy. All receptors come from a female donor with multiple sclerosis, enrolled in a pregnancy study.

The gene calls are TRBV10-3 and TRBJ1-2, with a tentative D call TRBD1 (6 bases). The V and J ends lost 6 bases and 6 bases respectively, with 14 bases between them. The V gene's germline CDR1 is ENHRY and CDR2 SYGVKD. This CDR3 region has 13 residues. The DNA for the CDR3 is TGTGCCATCAGCGGGACAAGATGGGATGGCTACACCTTC. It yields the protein CAISGTRWDGYTF.

CDR3 region: CASSESGGPSYNEQFF. DNA for the CDR3: TGTGCCAGCAGCGAAAGCGGGGGCCCCTCCTACAATGAGCAGTTCTTC. This chain joins TRBV9 and TRBJ2-1; TRBD2 matches at 8 bases. Germline lookup yields CDR1 SGDLS and CDR2 YYNGEE. The CDR3 extends over 16 amino acids. Unmatched junction bases numbered 5, after V lost 3 bases and J lost 0 bases.

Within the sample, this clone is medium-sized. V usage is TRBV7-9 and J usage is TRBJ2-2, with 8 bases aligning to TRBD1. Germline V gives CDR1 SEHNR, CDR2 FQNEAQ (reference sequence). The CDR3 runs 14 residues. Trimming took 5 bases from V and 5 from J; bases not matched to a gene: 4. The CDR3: CASSDWTGTGELFF. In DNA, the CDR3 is TGTGCCAGCAGCGATTGGACAGGGACCGGGGAGCTGTTTTTT.

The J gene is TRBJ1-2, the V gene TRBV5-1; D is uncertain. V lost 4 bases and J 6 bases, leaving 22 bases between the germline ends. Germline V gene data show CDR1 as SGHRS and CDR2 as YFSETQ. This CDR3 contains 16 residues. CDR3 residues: CASSPSGTLRPNGYTF. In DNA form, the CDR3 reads TGCGCCAGCAGCCCCTCGGGAACCCTAAGACCCAATGGCTACACCTTC.

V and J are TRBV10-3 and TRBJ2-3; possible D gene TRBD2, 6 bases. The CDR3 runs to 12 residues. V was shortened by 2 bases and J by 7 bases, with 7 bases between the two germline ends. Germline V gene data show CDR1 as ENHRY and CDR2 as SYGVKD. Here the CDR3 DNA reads TGTGCCATCAGTGAGAGGGACTATACGCAGTATTTT. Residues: CAISERDYTQYF.

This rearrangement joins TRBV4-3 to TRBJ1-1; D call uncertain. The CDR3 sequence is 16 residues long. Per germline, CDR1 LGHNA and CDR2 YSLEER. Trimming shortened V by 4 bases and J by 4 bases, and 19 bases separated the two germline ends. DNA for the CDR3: TGCGCCAGCAGCCCTCGGTTGCGGGGATTGGGCACTGAAGCTTTCTTT. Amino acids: CASSPRLRGLGTEAFF.

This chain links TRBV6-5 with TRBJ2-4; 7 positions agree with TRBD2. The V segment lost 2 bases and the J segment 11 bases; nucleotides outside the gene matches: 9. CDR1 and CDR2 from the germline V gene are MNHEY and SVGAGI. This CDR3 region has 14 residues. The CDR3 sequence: CASSYGGGTVLQYF. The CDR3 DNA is TGTGCCAGCAGTTACGGGGGGGGAACCGTTCTTCAGTACTTC.

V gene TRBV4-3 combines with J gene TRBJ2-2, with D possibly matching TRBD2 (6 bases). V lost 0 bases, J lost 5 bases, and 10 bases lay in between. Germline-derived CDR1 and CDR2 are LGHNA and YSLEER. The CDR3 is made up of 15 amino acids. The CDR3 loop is CASSQDFGGTGELFF. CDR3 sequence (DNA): TGCGCCAGCAGCCAAGATTTCGGGGGAACCGGGGAGCTGTTTTTT.

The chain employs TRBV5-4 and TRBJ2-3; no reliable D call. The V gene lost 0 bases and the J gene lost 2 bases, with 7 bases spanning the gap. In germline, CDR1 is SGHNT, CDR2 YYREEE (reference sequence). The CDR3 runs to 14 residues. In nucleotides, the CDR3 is TGTGCCAGCAGCTTGGGGGCCTACACAGATACGCAGTATTTT. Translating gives CASSLGAYTDTQYF.